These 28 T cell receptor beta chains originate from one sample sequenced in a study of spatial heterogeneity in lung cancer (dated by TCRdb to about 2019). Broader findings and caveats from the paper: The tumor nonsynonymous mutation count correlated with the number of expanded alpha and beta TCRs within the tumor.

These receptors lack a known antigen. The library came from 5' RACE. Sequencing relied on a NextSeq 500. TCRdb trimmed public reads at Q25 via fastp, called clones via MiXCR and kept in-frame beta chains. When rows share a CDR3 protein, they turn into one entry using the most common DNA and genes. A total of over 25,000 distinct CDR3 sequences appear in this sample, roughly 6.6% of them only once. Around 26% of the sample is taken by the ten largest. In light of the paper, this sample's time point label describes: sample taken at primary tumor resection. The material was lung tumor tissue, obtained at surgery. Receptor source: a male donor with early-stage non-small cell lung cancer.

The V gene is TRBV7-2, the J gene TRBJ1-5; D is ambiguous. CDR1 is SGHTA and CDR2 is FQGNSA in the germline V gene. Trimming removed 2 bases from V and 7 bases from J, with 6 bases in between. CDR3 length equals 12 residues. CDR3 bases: TGTGCCAGCAGCTTACTGGGGCAGCCCCAGCATTTT. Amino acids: CASSLLGQPQHF.

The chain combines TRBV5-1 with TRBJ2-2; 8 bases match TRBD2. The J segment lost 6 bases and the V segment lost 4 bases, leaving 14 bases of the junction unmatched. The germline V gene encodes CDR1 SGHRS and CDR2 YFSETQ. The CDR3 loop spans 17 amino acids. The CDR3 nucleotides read TGCGCCAGCAGCCCTACCCCAGGCGCCGGGGGGGCCGGGGAGCTGTTTTTT. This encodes CASSPTPGAGGAGELFF.

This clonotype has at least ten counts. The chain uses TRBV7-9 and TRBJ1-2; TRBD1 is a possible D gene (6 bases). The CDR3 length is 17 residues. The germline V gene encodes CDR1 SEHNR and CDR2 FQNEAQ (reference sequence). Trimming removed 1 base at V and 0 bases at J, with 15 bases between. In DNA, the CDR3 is TGTGCCAGCAGCTTAGTAGGGGGGGCCGTTTCTAACTATGGCTACACCTTC. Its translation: CASSLVGGAVSNYGYTF.

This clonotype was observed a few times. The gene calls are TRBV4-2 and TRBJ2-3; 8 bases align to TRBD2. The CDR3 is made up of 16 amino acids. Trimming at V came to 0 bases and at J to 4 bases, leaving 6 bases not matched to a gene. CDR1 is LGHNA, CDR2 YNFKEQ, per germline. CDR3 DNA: TGTGCCAGCAGCCAAGATAGGGGCGGGAGGTCAGATACGCAGTATTTT. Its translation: CASSQDRGGRSDTQYF.

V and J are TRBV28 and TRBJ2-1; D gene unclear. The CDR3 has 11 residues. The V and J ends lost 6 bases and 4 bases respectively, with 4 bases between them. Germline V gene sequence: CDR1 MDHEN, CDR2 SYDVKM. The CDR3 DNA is TGTGCCAGCAGAGCTTACAATGAGCAGTTCTTC. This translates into CASRAYNEQFF.

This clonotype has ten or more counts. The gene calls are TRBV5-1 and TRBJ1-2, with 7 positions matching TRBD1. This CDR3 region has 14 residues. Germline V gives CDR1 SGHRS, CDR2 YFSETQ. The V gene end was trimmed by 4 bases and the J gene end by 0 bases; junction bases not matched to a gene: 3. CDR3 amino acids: CASSPGTANYGYTF. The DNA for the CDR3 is TGCGCCAGCAGCCCGGGGACAGCTAACTATGGCTACACCTTC.

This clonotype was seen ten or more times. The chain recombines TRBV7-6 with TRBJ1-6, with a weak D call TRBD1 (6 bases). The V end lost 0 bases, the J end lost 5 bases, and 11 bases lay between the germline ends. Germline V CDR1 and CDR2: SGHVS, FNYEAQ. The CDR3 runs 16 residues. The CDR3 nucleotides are TGTGCCAGCAGCTTAGCGGCCTCAGGGGATAATTCACCCCTCCACTTT. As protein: CASSLAASGDNSPLHF. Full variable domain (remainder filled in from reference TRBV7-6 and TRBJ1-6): GAGVSQSPRYKVTKRGQDVALRCDPISGHVSLYWYRQALGQGPEFLTYFNYEAQQDKSGLPNDRFSAERPEGSISTLTIQRTEQRDSAMYRCASSLAASGDNSPLHFGNGTRLTVT.

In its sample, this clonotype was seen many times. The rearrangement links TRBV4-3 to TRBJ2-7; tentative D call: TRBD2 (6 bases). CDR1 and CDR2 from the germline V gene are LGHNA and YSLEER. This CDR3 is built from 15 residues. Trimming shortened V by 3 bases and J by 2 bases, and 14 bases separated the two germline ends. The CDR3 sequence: CASSQLRDGPYEQYF. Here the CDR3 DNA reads TGCGCCAGCAGCCAGCTGCGGGACGGTCCCTACGAGCAGTACTTC.

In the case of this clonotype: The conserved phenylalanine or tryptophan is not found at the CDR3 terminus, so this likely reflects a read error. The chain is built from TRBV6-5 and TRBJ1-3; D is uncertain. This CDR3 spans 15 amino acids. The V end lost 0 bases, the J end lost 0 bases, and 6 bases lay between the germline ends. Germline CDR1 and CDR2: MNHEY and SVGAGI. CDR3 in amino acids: CASSYSADSGNTIYL. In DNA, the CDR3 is TGTGCCAGCAGTTACTCGGCAGACTCTGGAAACACCATATATCTT.

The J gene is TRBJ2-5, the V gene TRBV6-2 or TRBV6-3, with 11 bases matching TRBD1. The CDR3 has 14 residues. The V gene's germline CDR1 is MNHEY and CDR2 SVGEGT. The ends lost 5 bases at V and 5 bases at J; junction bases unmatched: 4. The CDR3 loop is CASSQDRGQETQYF. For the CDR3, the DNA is TGTGCCAGCAGTCAGGACAGGGGGCAGGAGACCCAGTACTTC.

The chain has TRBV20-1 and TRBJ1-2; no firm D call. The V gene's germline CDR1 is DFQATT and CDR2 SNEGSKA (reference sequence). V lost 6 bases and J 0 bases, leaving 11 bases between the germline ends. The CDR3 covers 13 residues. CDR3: CSAVYSSNYGYTF. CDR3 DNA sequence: TGCAGTGCAGTCTATTCATCTAACTATGGCTACACCTTC.

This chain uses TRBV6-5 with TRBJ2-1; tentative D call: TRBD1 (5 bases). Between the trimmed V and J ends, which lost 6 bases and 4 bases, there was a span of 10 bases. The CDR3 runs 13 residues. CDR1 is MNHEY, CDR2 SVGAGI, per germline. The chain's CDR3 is CASRLDSYNEQFF. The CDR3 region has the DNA TGTGCCAGCAGGTTAGACAGTTACAATGAGCAGTTCTTC.

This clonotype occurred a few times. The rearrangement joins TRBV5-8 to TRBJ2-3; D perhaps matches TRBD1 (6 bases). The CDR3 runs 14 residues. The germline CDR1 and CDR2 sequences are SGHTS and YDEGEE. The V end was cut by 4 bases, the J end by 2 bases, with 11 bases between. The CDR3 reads CASSVGHSTDTQYF. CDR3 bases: TGTGCCAGCAGCGTGGGACACTCCACAGATACGCAGTATTTT.

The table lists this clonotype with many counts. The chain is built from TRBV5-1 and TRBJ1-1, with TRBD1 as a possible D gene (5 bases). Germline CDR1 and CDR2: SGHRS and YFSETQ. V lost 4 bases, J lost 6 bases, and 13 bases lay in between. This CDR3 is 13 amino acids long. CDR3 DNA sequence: TGCGCCAGCAGCGCAGGGAATTCGGCTGAAGCTTTCTTT. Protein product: CASSAGNSAEAFF.

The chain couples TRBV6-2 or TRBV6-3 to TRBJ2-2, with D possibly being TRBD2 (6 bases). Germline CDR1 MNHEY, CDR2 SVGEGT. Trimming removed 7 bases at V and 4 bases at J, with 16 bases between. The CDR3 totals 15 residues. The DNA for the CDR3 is TGTGCCAGCAATACCGGGACTCTATCCACCGGGGAGCTGTTTTTT. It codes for CASNTGTLSTGELFF.

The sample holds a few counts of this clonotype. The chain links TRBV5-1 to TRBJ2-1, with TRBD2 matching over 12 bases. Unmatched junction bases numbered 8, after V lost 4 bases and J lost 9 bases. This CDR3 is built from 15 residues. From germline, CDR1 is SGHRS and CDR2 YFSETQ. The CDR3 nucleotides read TGCGCCAGCAGCAACGGACTAGCGGGACGGCTTGAGCAGTTCTTC. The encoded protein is CASSNGLAGRLEQFF. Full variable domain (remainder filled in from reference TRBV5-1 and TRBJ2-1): KAGVTQTPRYLIKTRGQQVTLSCSPISGHRSVSWYQQTPGQGLQFLFEYFSETQRNKGNFPGRFSGRQFSNSRSEMNVSTLELGDSALYLCASSNGLAGRLEQFFGPGTRLTVL.

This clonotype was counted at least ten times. Written as DNA, the CDR3 is TGCAGTGCTCCCCAGGGGGCGGGCAATCAGCCCCAGCATTTT. It is translated as CSAPQGAGNQPQHF. The V call is TRBV20-1, the J call TRBJ1-5, with 8 bases identical to TRBD1. This CDR3 has 14 residues. Germline V CDR1 and CDR2: DFQATT, SNEGSKA (reference sequence). Trimming took 5 bases from V and 2 from J; bases not matched to a gene: 5.

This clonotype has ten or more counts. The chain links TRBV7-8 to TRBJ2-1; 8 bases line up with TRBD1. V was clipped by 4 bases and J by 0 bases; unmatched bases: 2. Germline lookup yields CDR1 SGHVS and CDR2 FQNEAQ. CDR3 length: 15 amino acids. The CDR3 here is CASSSGTGSYNEQFF. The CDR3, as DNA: TGTGCCAGCAGCTCCGGGACAGGCTCCTACAATGAGCAGTTCTTC.

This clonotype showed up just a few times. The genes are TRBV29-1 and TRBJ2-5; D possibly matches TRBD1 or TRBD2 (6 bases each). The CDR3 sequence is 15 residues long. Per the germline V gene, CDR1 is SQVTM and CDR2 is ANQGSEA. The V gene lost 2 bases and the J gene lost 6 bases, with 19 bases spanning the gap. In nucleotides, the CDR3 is TGCAGCGTTGAATCATGGGCAGGGGAGGTGAAGACCCAGTACTTC. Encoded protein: CSVESWAGEVKTQYF.

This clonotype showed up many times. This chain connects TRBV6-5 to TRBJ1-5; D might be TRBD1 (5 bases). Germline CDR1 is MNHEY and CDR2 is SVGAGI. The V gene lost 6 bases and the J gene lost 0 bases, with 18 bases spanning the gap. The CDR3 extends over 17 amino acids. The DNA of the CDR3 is TGTGCCAGCAGCCCCTGGCGGGGGGATTATAGCAATCAGCCCCAGCATTTT. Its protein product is CASSPWRGDYSNQPQHF.

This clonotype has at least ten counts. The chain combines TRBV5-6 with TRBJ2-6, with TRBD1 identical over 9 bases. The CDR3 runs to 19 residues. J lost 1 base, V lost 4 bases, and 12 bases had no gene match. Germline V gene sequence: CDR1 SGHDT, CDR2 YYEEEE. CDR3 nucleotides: TGTGCCAGCAGCCTGGGGGCGGGACAGGGCGAATCTGGGGCCAACGTCCTGACTTTC. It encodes CASSLGAGQGESGANVLTF.

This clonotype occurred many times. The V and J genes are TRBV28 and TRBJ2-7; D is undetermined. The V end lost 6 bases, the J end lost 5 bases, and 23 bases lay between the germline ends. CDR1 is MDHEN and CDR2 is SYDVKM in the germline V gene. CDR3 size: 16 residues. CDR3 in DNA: TGTGCCAGCAGCTCTATAATTAGGACGGCAAAGAACGAGCAGTACTTC. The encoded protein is CASSSIIRTAKNEQYF.

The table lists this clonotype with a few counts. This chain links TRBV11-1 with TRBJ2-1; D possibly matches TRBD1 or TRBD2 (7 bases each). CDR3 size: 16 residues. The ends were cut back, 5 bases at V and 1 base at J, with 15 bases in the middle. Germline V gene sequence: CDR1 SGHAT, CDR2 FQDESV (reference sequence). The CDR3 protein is CASSQGGASSYNEQFF. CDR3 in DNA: TGTGCCAGCAGCCAGGGGGGGGCCTCATCCTACAATGAGCAGTTCTTC.

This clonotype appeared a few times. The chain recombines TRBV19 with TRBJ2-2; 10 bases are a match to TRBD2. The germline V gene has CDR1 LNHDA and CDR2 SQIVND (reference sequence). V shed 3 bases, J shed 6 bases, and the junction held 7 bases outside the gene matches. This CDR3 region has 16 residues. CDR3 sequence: CASSIPRAGGPGELFF. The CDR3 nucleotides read TGTGCCAGTAGTATCCCCCGAGCGGGGGGGCCCGGGGAGCTGTTTTTT.

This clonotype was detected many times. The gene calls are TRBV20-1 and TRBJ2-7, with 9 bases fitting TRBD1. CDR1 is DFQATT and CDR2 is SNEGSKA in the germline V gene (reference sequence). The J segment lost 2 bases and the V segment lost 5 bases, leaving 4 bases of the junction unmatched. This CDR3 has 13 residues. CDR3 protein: CSAPRQGAYEQYF. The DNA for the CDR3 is TGCAGTGCTCCGCGACAGGGGGCCTACGAGCAGTACTTC.

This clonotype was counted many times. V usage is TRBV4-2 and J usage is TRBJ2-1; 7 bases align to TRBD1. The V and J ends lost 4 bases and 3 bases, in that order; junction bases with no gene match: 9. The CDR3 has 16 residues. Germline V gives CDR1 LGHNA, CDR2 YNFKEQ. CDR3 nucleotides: TGTGCCAGCAGCCTCAGTACAGGGGCATACTACAATGAGCAGTTCTTC. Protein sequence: CASSLSTGAYYNEQFF.

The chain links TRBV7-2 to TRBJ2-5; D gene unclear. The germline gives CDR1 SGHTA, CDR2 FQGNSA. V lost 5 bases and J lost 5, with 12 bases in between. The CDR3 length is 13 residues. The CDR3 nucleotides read TGTGCCAGCAGCCTCTCGTTGGGGGAGACCCAGTACTTC. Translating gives CASSLSLGETQYF.

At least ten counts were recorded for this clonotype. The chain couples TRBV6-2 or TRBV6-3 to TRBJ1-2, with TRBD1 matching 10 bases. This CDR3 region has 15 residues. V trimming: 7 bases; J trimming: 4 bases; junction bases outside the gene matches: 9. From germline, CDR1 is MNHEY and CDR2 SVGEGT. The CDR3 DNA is TGTGCCAGCAACGATCGGACAGGGGGAATCTATGGCTACACCTTC. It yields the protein CASNDRTGGIYGYTF.